The 5 T cell receptor beta chains reported below all come from one sample, sequenced in a study of shared clonotypes between healthy human individuals. Only in-frame clones appear in the TCRdb table, and some are missing; sequencing was by immunoSEQ multiplex PCR. The sample shows 450,000 to 500,000 clones, more than 75% of them seen only once. Input material: PBMCs. Source of these receptors: a woman in her thirties or forties in good health. Some clones in this sample may be carry-over from other donors' samples.

On this clone: This likely traces to a read error, being one base from a far larger clone. The chain links TRBV30 to TRBJ2-5; unclear D gene. CDR1 and CDR2 (germline): GTSNPN, SVGIG (reference sequence). This CDR3 is 14 amino acids long. In DNA, the CDR3 is TGTGCCCGGAGTGTAATCGGCAACCTTGGGACCCAGTACTTC. It specifies CARSVIGNLGTQYF.

CDR3: CASSPQGVNEKLFF. The DNA of the CDR3 is TGTGCCAGCAGCCCACAGGGGGTTAATGAAAAACTGTTTTTT. The chain carries TRBV5-4 and TRBJ1-4; 8 nucleotides agree with TRBD1. The CDR3 spans 14 residues. The V gene end was trimmed by 4 bases and the J gene end by 4 bases; junction bases not matched to a gene: 3. The V gene's germline CDR1 is SGHNT and CDR2 YYREEE (reference sequence).

This clone was seen a handful of times. The gene calls are TRBV5-6 and TRBJ2-5; 7 nucleotides line up with TRBD1. The CDR3 runs 13 residues. Germline V gene sequence: CDR1 SGHDT, CDR2 YYEEEE. V lost 4 bases to trimming and J lost 4 bases; unmatched junction nucleotides: 4. CDR3 sequence (DNA): TGTGCCAGCAGCCTTACAGGGGTAGAGACCCAGTACTTC. Protein sequence: CASSLTGVETQYF.

The chain links TRBV6-6 to TRBJ2-7; D possibly corresponds to TRBD1 (7 bases). The CDR3 sequence is 16 residues long. Trimming removed 2 bases from V and 1 base from J, with 15 bases in between. Germline CDR1 reads MNHNY; CDR2 reads SVGAGI (reference sequence). This CDR3 is CASSYRAGQRSYEQYF. DNA of the CDR3: TGTGCCAGCAGTTACCGGGCGGGACAGCGGTCCTACGAGCAGTACTTC.

This chain joins TRBV7-2 and TRBJ2-1; D possibly corresponds to TRBD2 (5 bases). The CDR3 is 15 amino acids. Between the trimmed V and J ends, which lost 1 base and 8 bases, there was a span of 15 bases. Germline assignment: CDR1 SGHTA and CDR2 FQGNSA. Here the CDR3 reads CASSLDTGTGDEQFF. For the CDR3, the DNA is TGTGCCAGCAGCTTAGATACGGGAACTGGCGATGAGCAGTTCTTC.